The 6 T cell receptor beta chains reported below all come from one sample, sequenced in a study of early T cells in non-severe SARS-CoV-2 infection. In TCRdb, the 5' RACE reads were re-called with MiXCR into one record per CDR3 protein. The sample shows roughly 70,000 distinct CDR3 sequences, around 14% of them seen only once. Source material: whole blood. The source is an adult who was a healthcare worker with PCR-confirmed SARS-CoV-2 infection or an uninfected control (not recorded which).

This chain joins TRBV11-2 and TRBJ2-4, with D possibly being TRBD1 (7 bases). V lost 1 base and J 4 bases, leaving 8 bases between the germline ends. CDR3 size: 14 residues. Germline CDR1 and CDR2: SGHAT and FQNNGV. The CDR3 sequence is CASSLAGGKNIQYF. CDR3 nucleotides: TGTGCCAGCAGCTTAGCAGGGGGGAAAAACATTCAGTACTTC. The whole variable domain, filled in from reference TRBV11-2 and TRBJ2-4, reads EAGVAQSPRYKIIEKRQSVAFWCNPISGHATLYWYQQILGQGPKLLIQFQNNGVVDDSQLPKDRFSAERLKGVDSTLKIQPAKLEDSAVYLCASSLAGGKNIQYFGAGTRLSVL.

This clonotype occurred a few times. V and J are TRBV13 and TRBJ2-3, with 8 positions matching TRBD2. The CDR3 sequence is 16 residues long. V lost 1 base and J lost 2; bases outside the gene matches: 5. The germline V gene has CDR1 PRHDT and CDR2 FYEKMQ (reference sequence). CDR3 coding DNA: TGTGCCAGCAGCTTAGCTAGCGGGCTCTCCACAGATACGCAGTATTTT. It is translated as CASSLASGLSTDTQYF.

The chain links TRBV10-3 to TRBJ2-1, with D tentatively TRBD1 (6 bases). With 4 bases removed from V and 9 bases from J, the gap between germline ends came to 16 bases. This CDR3 comprises 14 residues. The V gene's germline CDR1 is ENHRY and CDR2 SYGVKD. In DNA form, the CDR3 reads TGTGCCATCAGTGGACAGGAATCTTTCAGTGAGCAGTTCTTC. The encoded protein is CAISGQESFSEQFF.

The sample holds many counts of this clonotype. V is TRBV29-1 and J is TRBJ1-2, with D unclear. Germline loops: CDR1 SQVTM, CDR2 ANQGSEA. The V gene lost 2 bases and the J gene lost 4 bases, with 5 bases spanning the gap. The CDR3 is 11 residues long. CDR3 region: CSVERLYGYTF. CDR3 coding DNA: TGCAGCGTTGAAAGGCTCTATGGCTACACCTTC.

This clonotype showed up just once. The chain joins TRBV28 to TRBJ2-3; TRBD2 might be the D (5 bases). Trimming pared 5 bases from V and 2 bases from J, leaving 14 bases between. There are 15 residues in the CDR3. CDR1 MDHEN and CDR2 SYDVKM come from the germline V gene. CDR3 amino acids: CASSLLLRDTDTQYF. The CDR3 coding sequence is TGTGCCAGCAGTCTCCTTCTGAGGGACACAGATACGCAGTATTTT.

The chain has TRBV18 and TRBJ2-3, with TRBD2 as a possible D gene (5 bases). CDR1 is KGHSH, CDR2 LQKENI, per germline. Trimming shortened V by 6 bases and J by 2 bases, and 12 bases separated the two germline ends. The CDR3 loop spans 14 amino acids. CDR3 sequence (DNA): TGTGCCAGCTCCCTCGGGGTCACCACAGATACGCAGTATTTT. It specifies CASSLGVTTDTQYF.